One T cell receptor (beta chain) is described in this entry. Its antigen is still unknown. The sample belongs to a study of T cells after yellow fever vaccination. General observations from the study: Researchers report a weaker secondary response that nonetheless peaked faster, day 5 versus 15.

MiXCR was run by TCRdb on the 5' RACE reads, yielding one entry per CDR3 protein. The sample holds around 360,000 distinct CDR3 sequences, 11% seen once. V lost 6 bases and J lost 4, with 15 bases in between. CDR3 length: 14 amino acids. Here the sequenced sample was PBMCs, taken on the day of the first yellow fever vaccination. This TCR derives from a man between 18 and 35 years old who received the YFV17D yellow fever vaccine. V gene TRBV12-3 or TRBV12-4 combines with J gene TRBJ1-2; D might be TRBD1 (5 bases). The CDR3 DNA reads as TGTGCCAGCAGGCCGGACATCGGGGTCTATGGCTACACCTTC. Amino acid sequence: CASRPDIGVYGYTF.